The sequence of this T cell receptor (beta chain) was determined in a study of T cell responses to AZD1222 COVID-19 vaccine. Overall study results and limits: Elevations in Spike-specific TCR breadth and depth followed administration of two AZD1222 doses. Nearly half of spike-specific TCRs reportedly go after variant regions that carry no mutations. Mapped onto spike, vaccine-associated CD4 TCRs spanned it and were dominant at 160-218 and 743-854.

Trimming took off 5 bases at V and 1 base at J, with 9 bases between the two ends. CDR1 and CDR2 (germline): SGHTA, FQGNSA. The CDR3 loop spans 14 amino acids. Worth noting for this clone: Its target is not known.

This table comes from immunoSEQ multiplex PCR, and its TCRdb copy is limited to in-frame clones, with some not included. The top ten hold roughly 1% of the sample, which has some 180,000 clones, approximately 95% seen once. The input for sequencing was peripheral blood, taken 28 days after the second dose of the MenACWY control vaccine. V gene TRBV7-2 combines with J gene TRBJ1-5; D is undetermined. The sequence was collected from an adult who received the MenACWY meningococcal vaccine as a control. CDR3 region: CASSPTRSNQPQHF. DNA of the CDR3: TGTGCCAGCAGCCCCACACGAAGCAATCAGCCCCAGCATTTT.